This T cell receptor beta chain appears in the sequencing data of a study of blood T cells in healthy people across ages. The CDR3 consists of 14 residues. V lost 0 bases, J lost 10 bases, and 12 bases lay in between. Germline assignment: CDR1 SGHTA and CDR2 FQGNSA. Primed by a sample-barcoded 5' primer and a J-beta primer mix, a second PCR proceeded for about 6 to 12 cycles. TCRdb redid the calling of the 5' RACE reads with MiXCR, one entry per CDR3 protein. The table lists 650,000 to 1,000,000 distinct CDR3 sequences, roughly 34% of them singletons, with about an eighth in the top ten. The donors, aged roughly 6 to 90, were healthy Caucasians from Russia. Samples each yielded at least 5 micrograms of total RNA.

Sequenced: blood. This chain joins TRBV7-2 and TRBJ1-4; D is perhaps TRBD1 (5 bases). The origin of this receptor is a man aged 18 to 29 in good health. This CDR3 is CASSLAGEGGKLFF. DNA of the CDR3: TGTGCCAGCAGCTTAGCAGGGGAGGGTGGAAAACTGTTTTTT.